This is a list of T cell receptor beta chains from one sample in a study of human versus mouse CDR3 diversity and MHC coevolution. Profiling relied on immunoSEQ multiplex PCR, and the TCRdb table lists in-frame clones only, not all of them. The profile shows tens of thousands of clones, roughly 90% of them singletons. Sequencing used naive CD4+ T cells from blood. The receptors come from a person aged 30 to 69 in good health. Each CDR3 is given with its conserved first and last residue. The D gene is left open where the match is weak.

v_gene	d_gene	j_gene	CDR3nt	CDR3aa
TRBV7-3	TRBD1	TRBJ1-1	TGTGCCAGCAGCAAGGGGGCTGGGAACACTGAAGCTTTCTTT	CASSKGAGNTEAFF
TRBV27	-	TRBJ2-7	TGTGCCAGCAGAAAATTGAAGAGCTCCTACGAGCAGTACTTC	CASRKLKSSYEQYF
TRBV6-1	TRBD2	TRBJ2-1	TGTGCCAGCAGTCGTTCTAGCGGGAGCGTCGATGAGCAGTTCTTC	CASSRSSGSVDEQFF
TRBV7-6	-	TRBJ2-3	TGTGCCAGCAGCTCCAGGGCCACAGATACGCAGTATTTT	CASSSRATDTQYF
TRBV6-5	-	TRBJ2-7	TGTGCCAGCAGTTACGGTGCAGGTCCGGGGTTCGAGCAGTACTTC	CASSYGAGPGFEQYF
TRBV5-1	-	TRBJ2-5	TGCGCCAGCAGCTCACAAGAGACCCAGTACTTC	CASSSQETQYF
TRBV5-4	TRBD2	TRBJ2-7	TGTGCCAGCAGCCGTCCCGGGACTAGCGTTCAAAGCTCCTACGAGCAGTACTTC	CASSRPGTSVQSSYEQYF
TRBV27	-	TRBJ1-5	TGTGCCAGCAGTTTGCGCACAGAACTTAGCAATCAGCCCCAGCATTTT	CASSLRTELSNQPQHF
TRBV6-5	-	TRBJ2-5	TGTGCCAGCAGGGGCCTCGAGACCCAGTACTTC	CASRGLETQYF
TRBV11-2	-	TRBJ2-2	TGTGCCAGCAGCTTAATAAACACCGGGGAGCTGTTTTTT	CASSLINTGELFF
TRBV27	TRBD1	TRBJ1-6	TGTGCCAGCAGGCGTTATCGGGACAGCGATTCACCCCTCCACTTT	CASRRYRDSDSPLHF